The T cell receptor (beta chain) under discussion was sequenced for a study of blood T cell repertoires in COVID-19. Study context: From the United States, Italy and Spain came samples of acute and convalescent COVID-19.

There are 14 residues in the CDR3. Trimming pared 0 bases from V and 6 bases from J, leaving 12 bases between. Germline CDR1 MNHEY, CDR2 SMNVEV (reference sequence). Authors' data handling: Reference gene primer amplification gave estimated nucleated cell counts. Assay used: immunoSEQ multiplex PCR; TCRdb lists only in-frame clones, some missing. D and trimming come from the DNA, and the V and J calls and clone size come from that table. The sample lists roughly 180,000 clones, roughly nine tenths occurring once. This chain links TRBV27 with TRBJ2-7, with TRBD2 as a possible D gene (6 bases). The sample taken for sequencing was peripheral blood. This receptor was obtained from a young man with acute or convalescent COVID-19. CDR3 sequence reads: CASSLSSEGTEQYV. CDR3 nucleotide sequence: TGTGCCAGCAGTTTATCTTCGGAGGGGACCGAGCAGTACGTC.